The clone carrying this TCR beta chain was detected many times. TCRdb reanalysed the RACE reads using MiXCR and keeps one entry per CDR3 protein. The sample has 250,000 or so distinct CDR3 sequences, roughly 7.7% seen once; the top ten hold approximately 1.2%. These data are taken from a study of human T cells and chemical hapten exposure. This CDR3 contains 13 residues. Per germline, CDR1 MNHEY and CDR2 SVGAGI. V lost 6 bases and J lost 6, with 11 bases in between. Stated time point: pre-sensitization, week 0. Treatment described: therapeutic diphenylcyclopropenone sensitization with weekly scalp DPC. The starting material, unfractionated whole blood, was used for total RNA extraction.

The sequence derives from a man between 18 and 29 years old with alopecia areata. Some clones in this sample may be carry-over from other donors' samples. This chain connects TRBV6-5 to TRBJ2-2; D not resolved. The sample consisted of whole blood, taken in connection with sensitization to the hapten diphenylcyclopropenone (DPC). The CDR3 DNA follows: TGTGCCAGCAGGTCCGGTCTGGCCGGGGAGCTGTTTTTT. Amino acid sequence: CASRSGLAGELFF.